A selection of T cell receptor beta chains follows, all from one sample in a study of cytomegalovirus exposure and HLA in healthy donors. The protocol was immunoSEQ multiplex PCR, while the TCRdb copy is restricted to in-frame clones and leaves out a portion. In the table there are tens of thousands of clones, approximately 93% of which are singletons. The sample was PBMCs. The receptors shown here come from a woman aged 18-29 years in good health and CMV-seronegative. Both conserved end residues are part of each CDR3. D genes are given only for firm matches. Clone size is given for some rows only: seen once, a few or many times, or a class if the clone is expanded.

CDR3aa | CDR3nt | v_gene | d_gene | j_gene | abundance
CASSELIGGGHQPQHF | TGTGCCAGCAGTGAATTAATTGGGGGGGGCCATCAGCCCCAGCATTTT | TRBV2 | . | TRBJ1-5 | once
CASSQKPEAFF | TGTGCCAGCAGCCAAAAGCCTGAAGCTTTCTTT | TRBV2 | . | TRBJ1-1 | .
CASSRNDRDGTEAFF | TGTGCCAGCAGTCGAAATGACAGGGATGGGACTGAAGCTTTCTTT | TRBV6-5 | TRBD1 | TRBJ1-1 | .
CASSRGTSGGTDNEQFF | TGTGCCAGCAGCCGCGGGACTAGCGGGGGGACGGACAATGAGCAGTTCTTC | TRBV4-2 | TRBD2 | TRBJ2-1 | .
CASSPGVRETQYF | TGCGCCAGCAGCCCGGGAGTTAGGGAGACCCAGTACTTC | TRBV5-1 | . | TRBJ2-5 | .
CAISGQGGYEQYF | TGTGCCATCAGTGGTCAGGGTGGGTACGAGCAGTACTTC | TRBV10-3 | . | TRBJ2-7 | .
CASSELGEGGELFF | TGCGCCAGCAGTGAGTTGGGGGAGGGAGGGGAGCTGTTTTTT | TRBV10-2 | TRBD2 | TRBJ2-2 | once
CASSYRKSGAYEQYF | TGTGCCAGCAGTTACCGAAAAAGCGGGGCCTACGAGCAGTACTTC | TRBV6-5 | TRBD2 | TRBJ2-7 | .
CSVDPGHLQETQYF | TGCAGCGTAGACCCGGGACACCTCCAAGAGACCCAGTACTTC | TRBV29-1 | . | TRBJ2-5 | .
CASSQDGDRVPGELFF | TGTGCCAGCAGCCAAGATGGGGACAGGGTCCCCGGGGAGCTGTTTTTT | TRBV4-2 | TRBD1 | TRBJ2-2 | .
CSVELASNEQFF | TGCAGCGTTGAACTAGCGAGTAATGAGCAGTTCTTC | TRBV29-1 | . | TRBJ2-1 | .
CASSPGLAGGITDTQYF | TGTGCCAGCAGCCCGGGACTAGCGGGAGGAATCACAGATACGCAGTATTTT | TRBV7-9 | TRBD2 | TRBJ2-3 | .
CASSTGQGYEQYF | TGTGCCAGCAGCACGGGACAGGGCTACGAGCAGTACTTC | TRBV5-6 | TRBD1 | TRBJ2-7 | .
CASRWEGRAYNEQFF | TGTGCCAGCAGGTGGGAGGGCAGAGCCTACAATGAGCAGTTCTTC | TRBV27 | TRBD2 | TRBJ2-1 | .
CASSFFPGELFF | TGTGCCAGCAGCTTCTTTCCCGGGGAGCTGTTTTTT | TRBV7-2 | . | TRBJ2-2 | .
CATSRDRGRNQPQHF | TGTGCCACCAGCAGAGATCGCGGAAGGAATCAGCCCCAGCATTTT | TRBV15 | . | TRBJ1-5 | .
CAISGQSPANYGYTF | TGTGCCATCAGCGGACAGAGCCCAGCTAACTATGGCTACACCTTC | TRBV10-3 | . | TRBJ1-2 | .
CASSSDRGPYEQYF | TGTGCCAGCAGCTCTGACAGGGGGCCGTACGAGCAGTACTTC | TRBV7-8 | TRBD1 | TRBJ2-7 | .
CASNGQGRYTF | TGTGCCAGCAACGGACAGGGGAGGTACACCTTC | TRBV6-1 | TRBD1 | TRBJ1-2 | .
CASSSLSGGGETQYF | TGTGCCAGCAGCTCCCTCTCGGGAGGAGGAGAGACCCAGTACTTC | TRBV7-6 | TRBD2 | TRBJ2-5 | .
CASSRGGSYNEQFF | TGTGCCAGCAGCAGGGGGGGCTCCTACAATGAGCAGTTCTTC | TRBV14 | . | TRBJ2-1 | .
CASSLVGTGTGEQFF | TGTGCCAGCAGCTTAGTCGGGACAGGGACCGGTGAGCAGTTCTTC | TRBV7-8 | TRBD1 | TRBJ2-1 | .
CASSGSGGQISYEQYF | TGTGCCAGCAGCGGGAGTGGGGGACAGATCTCCTACGAGCAGTACTTC | TRBV11-3 | TRBD1 | TRBJ2-7 | .
CASSISGGNYEQYF | TGTGCCAGCAGCATATCAGGGGGGAACTACGAGCAGTACTTC | TRBV7-2 | . | TRBJ2-7 | .
CASSWGQGPGYTF | TGCGCCAGCAGCTGGGGACAGGGGCCCGGCTACACCTTC | TRBV5-1 | TRBD1 | TRBJ1-2 | medium-sized
CASSVGLAGDEQYF | TGTGCCAGCAGCGTCGGACTAGCGGGAGACGAGCAGTACTTC | TRBV9 | TRBD2 | TRBJ2-7 | .
CASSGRPRSGNTIYF | TGTGCCAGTAGTGGGAGACCGCGCTCTGGAAACACCATATATTTT | TRBV19 | . | TRBJ1-3 | .
CASSPPGIWARDTQYF | TGTGCCAGCAGTCCTCCCGGTATTTGGGCAAGGGATACGCAGTATTTT | TRBV9 | . | TRBJ2-3 | .
CSVEVGGRWHEQYF | TGCAGCGTTGAAGTTGGCGGGAGGTGGCACGAGCAGTACTTC | TRBV29-1 | TRBD2 | TRBJ2-7 | .
CASSQEPARASSYNEQFF | TGCGCCAGCAGCCAAGAGCCCGCCAGGGCCAGCTCCTACAATGAGCAGTTCTTC | TRBV4-1 | . | TRBJ2-1 | once
CASSQDAGSYNEQFF | TGTGCCAGCAGCCAAGATGCGGGATCCTACAATGAGCAGTTCTTC | TRBV4-2 | . | TRBJ2-1 | .
CASSLGLAGETQYF | TGTGCCAGCAGCTTGGGACTAGCGGGGGAGACCCAGTACTTC | TRBV11-2 | TRBD2 | TRBJ2-5 | .
CASSNVAGMDYGYTF | TGTGCCAGCAGCAATGTGGCAGGGATGGACTATGGCTACACCTTC | TRBV21-1 | . | TRBJ1-2 | .
CASSYTVSVNQPQHF | TGTGCCAGCAGTTACACAGTTTCCGTGAATCAGCCCCAGCATTTT | TRBV6-6 | . | TRBJ1-5 | .
CASRPQAGGPSNEQYF | TGTGCCAGCAGACCGCAAGCGGGAGGGCCTTCAAACGAGCAGTACTTC | TRBV5-6 | TRBD2 | TRBJ2-7 | .
CASSDTTGDTGELFF | TGTGCCAGCAGTGACACTACGGGTGACACCGGGGAGCTGTTTTTT | TRBV6-4 | . | TRBJ2-2 | many
CAWSYVGGPTDTQYF | TGTGCCTGGAGTTATGTGGGGGGGCCTACAGATACGCAGTATTTT | TRBV30 | . | TRBJ2-3 | .
CASSPRTHQETQYF | TGTGCCAGCAGCCCCCGGACACATCAAGAGACCCAGTACTTC | TRBV27 | . | TRBJ2-5 | .
CASSLRAGLSETQYF | TGCGCCAGCAGCTTGAGGGCGGGACTATCTGAGACCCAGTACTTC | TRBV5-1 | TRBD2 | TRBJ2-5 | .
CASSYRSEGTDTQYF | TGTGCCAGCAGTTACCGGAGCGAGGGCACAGATACGCAGTATTTT | TRBV6-5 | . | TRBJ2-3 | .
CASSPDNNEQFF | TGTGCCAGCAGCCCAGACAACAATGAGCAGTTCTTC | TRBV7-6 | . | TRBJ2-1 | once
CASSLGGGNTEAFF | TGTGCCAGCAGCTTAGGTGGCGGAAACACTGAAGCTTTCTTT | TRBV11-2 | . | TRBJ1-1 | .
CAWSTRAGQPQHF | TGTGCCTGGTCGACCAGGGCTGGTCAGCCCCAGCATTTT | TRBV30 | . | TRBJ1-5 | .
CASSLTAGTGGTEQFF | TGTGCCAGCAGCTTAACCGCCGGGACAGGGGGCACTGAGCAGTTCTTC | TRBV7-3 | TRBD1 | TRBJ2-1 | .
CASSLAGSYEQYF | TGTGCCAGCAGCCTAGCGGGGTCCTACGAGCAGTACTTC | TRBV27 | TRBD2 | TRBJ2-7 | .
CASGRVEDTQYF | TGTGCCAGCGGGAGAGTGGAAGATACGCAGTATTTT | TRBV2 | . | TRBJ2-3 | .
CAWKKQGSGNTIYF | TGTGCCTGGAAGAAACAGGGCTCTGGAAACACCATATATTTT | TRBV30 | . | TRBJ1-3 | .
CASSPSGSYEQYF | TGTGCCAGCAGCCCGTCGGGGTCCTACGAGCAGTACTTC | TRBV7-2 | . | TRBJ2-7 | once
CASRVSQGAYEQYF | TGTGCCAGCAGGGTTTCACAGGGGGCCTACGAGCAGTACTTC | TRBV28 | TRBD1 | TRBJ2-7 | .
CAMSLRGHGYTF | TGTGCCATGTCATTGAGGGGGCATGGCTACACCTTC | TRBV6-6 | TRBD1 | TRBJ1-2 | .
CASSLTGVAETQYF | TGTGCCAGCAGCTTAACGGGAGTAGCTGAGACCCAGTACTTC | TRBV11-3 | . | TRBJ2-5 | .
CASSLGGQGTVDYGYTF | TGCGCCAGCAGCTTGGGAGGACAGGGAACTGTGGACTATGGCTACACCTTC | TRBV5-1 | TRBD1 | TRBJ1-2 | .
CASSQGGGGETQYF | TGTGCCAGCAGCCAAGGAGGAGGCGGAGAGACCCAGTACTTC | TRBV14 | . | TRBJ2-5 | .
CASSEGGLAGVEQFF | TGTGCCAGCAGCGAGGGGGGACTAGCGGGAGTTGAGCAGTTCTTC | TRBV9 | TRBD2 | TRBJ2-1 | .
CASSSTGISGNTIYF | TGTGCCAGCAGCTCGACAGGGATCTCTGGAAACACCATATATTTT | TRBV11-3 | TRBD1 | TRBJ1-3 | .
CASSAQTGQNFYEQYF | TGTGCCAGCAGCGCCCAGACAGGGCAAAACTTCTACGAGCAGTACTTC | TRBV9 | TRBD1 | TRBJ2-7 | .
CASSPPYWGAGANVLTF | TGTGCCAGCAGCCCACCCTATTGGGGGGCTGGGGCCAACGTCCTGACTTTC | TRBV7-9 | . | TRBJ2-6 | .
CASSDWLQSGNEQFF | TGTGCCAGCAGTGATTGGCTCCAGTCGGGCAATGAGCAGTTCTTC | TRBV2 | . | TRBJ2-1 | .